The 21 T cell receptor beta chains listed next were all sequenced from one sample in a study of neoadjuvant anti-PD-1 for oral cavity cancer. Only in-frame clones appear in the TCRdb table, and some are missing; sequencing was by immunoSEQ multiplex PCR. The sample consists of some 33,000 clones, more than 75% of them appearing once. Sequencing used PBMCs, obtained before nivolumab (anti-PD-1) treatment. The receptors were gathered from a person between 35 and 79 years old with oral cavity squamous cell carcinoma.

This clone occurred a few times. This chain connects TRBV4-1 to TRBJ1-4; TRBD1 aligns across 9 bases. CDR3 length: 20 amino acids. V was clipped by 3 bases and J by 3 bases; unmatched bases: 17. Germline assignment: CDR1 MGHRA and CDR2 YSYEKL. CDR3 DNA sequence: TGCGCCAGCAGCCATAAGACAGGGGGGAGGTTTTTGGCCTCTAATGAAAAACTGTTTTTT. This sequence encodes CASSHKTGGRFLASNEKLFF.

The chain is built from TRBV4-1 and TRBJ1-1; D possibly corresponds to TRBD1 (5 bases). This CDR3 is built from 14 residues. Germline CDR1 MGHRA, CDR2 YSYEKL. The V end lost 5 bases, the J end lost 1 base, and 11 bases lay between the germline ends. CDR3 region: CASSSAGRNTEAFF. The CDR3 region has the DNA TGCGCCAGCAGCAGTGCGGGGCGGAACACTGAAGCTTTCTTT.

The CDR3 DNA reads TGCAGCGTTGAAAGAAGCTATGGCTACACCTTC. Its protein product is CSVERSYGYTF. This sequence joins TRBV29-1 and TRBJ1-2; D is uncertain. Germline loops: CDR1 SQVTM, CDR2 ANQGSEA. V lost 2 bases, J lost 4 bases, and 5 bases lay in between. This CDR3 has 11 amino acids.

The chain joins TRBV4-3 to TRBJ1-1; D may be TRBD1 (6 bases). The germline CDR1 and CDR2 sequences are LGHNA and YSLEER. Trimming left V 0 bases short and J 5 bases short, with 16 bases between. This CDR3 comprises 16 residues. The CDR3 nucleotides are TGCGCCAGCAGCCAAGATTTAACGCAAGGGGGAACTGAAGCTTTCTTT. It yields the protein CASSQDLTQGGTEAFF.

The rearrangement uses TRBV2 and TRBJ2-1, with TRBD2 identical over 8 bases. The J segment lost 8 bases and the V segment lost 5 bases, leaving 11 bases of the junction unmatched. CDR1 is SNHLY, CDR2 FYNNEI, per germline. This CDR3 is 15 amino acids long. The CDR3 DNA follows: TGTGCCAGCAGTCCGGGGGGGCCGTCATTGGATGAGCAGTTCTTC. Translation: CASSPGGPSLDEQFF. Drawing the rest from reference TRBV2 and TRBJ2-1, the complete variable domain is EPEVTQTPSHQVTQMGQEVILRCVPISNHLYFYWYRQILGQKVEFLVSFYNNEISEKSEIFDDQFSVERPDGSNFTLKIRSTKLEDSAMYFCASSPGGPSLDEQFFGPGTRLTVL.

The rearrangement joins TRBV7-8 to TRBJ2-5; possibly TRBD2 for D (6 bases). Germline CDR1 reads SGHVS; CDR2 reads FQNEAQ. Trimming pared 1 base from V and 4 bases from J, leaving 19 bases between. There are 17 residues in the CDR3. CDR3 DNA sequence: TGTGCCAGCAGCTTAGTGGGCGGGATTCCATCGGGAGAGACCCAGTACTTC. Amino acids: CASSLVGGIPSGETQYF.

The chain joins TRBV9 to TRBJ2-2; D is unresolved. The germline gives CDR1 SGDLS, CDR2 YYNGEE. CDR3 length: 15 amino acids. V was clipped by 1 base and J by 2 bases, with 9 bases between them. CDR3 protein: CASSVRQANTGELFF. The CDR3 bases are TGTGCCAGCAGCGTACGGCAGGCTAACACCGGGGAGCTGTTTTTT.

J is TRBJ1-5 and V is TRBV19; D is possibly TRBD1 (5 bases). Germline V gives CDR1 LNHDA, CDR2 SQIVND (reference sequence). Deletions cut 10 bases from V and 3 bases from J, with 13 bases between. This CDR3 is built from 13 residues. CDR3 loop: CATRGHLNQPQHF. DNA for the CDR3: TGTGCCACCCGCGGACATCTCAATCAGCCCCAGCATTTT.

The J gene is TRBJ2-1, the V gene TRBV20-1; D remains unclear. Germline CDR1 DFQATT, CDR2 SNEGSKA (reference sequence). This CDR3 spans 11 amino acids. The V end was cut by 2 bases, the J end by 5 bases, with 4 bases between. CDR3 amino acids: CSARTDNEQFF. The CDR3 DNA is TGCAGTGCTAGAACGGACAATGAGCAGTTCTTC.

A remark on this clone: Relative to the germline gene, one junction end is altered; a read error may explain this. V usage is TRBV7-6 and J usage is TRBJ2-2; 9 bases match TRBD1. CDR1 SGHVS and CDR2 FNYEAQ come from the germline V gene. The CDR3 is 16 amino acids. Written as DNA, the CDR3 is TGTGCCAGCAGCTTATCACCGGGACAGGGATACCGGGGAGCTGTTTTT. Protein product: CASSLSPGQGYRGAVF. Full variable domain (outside the CDR3, taken from reference TRBV7-6 and TRBJ2-2): GAGVSQSPRYKVTKRGQDVALRCDPISGHVSLYWYRQALGQGPEFLTYFNYEAQQDKSGLPNDRFSAERPEGSISTLTIQRTEQRDSAMYRCASSLSPGQGYRGAVFGEGSRLTVL.

Judged by abundance, this clone is medium-sized. J is TRBJ1-5 and V is TRBV6-6; D ambiguous. The germline V gene encodes CDR1 MNHNY and CDR2 SVGAGI (reference sequence). V was trimmed by 5 bases and J by 6 bases, leaving 8 bases between them. The CDR3 loop spans 12 amino acids. The CDR3 DNA reads as TGTGCCAGCAGTACTGAGGGTCAGCCCCAGCATTTT. It yields the protein CASSTEGQPQHF.

The chain joins TRBV29-1 to TRBJ2-7; unclear D gene. The CDR3 loop spans 10 amino acids. Between the trimmed V and J ends, which lost 6 bases and 5 bases, there was a span of 8 bases. The germline V gene encodes CDR1 SQVTM and CDR2 ANQGSEA. The DNA for the CDR3 is TGCAGCGTCGGCAGTAACGAGCAGTACTTC. Its translation: CSVGSNEQYF.

This rearrangement joins TRBV30 to TRBJ2-7, with D possibly matching TRBD1 (6 bases). Trimming cost V 7 bases and J 3 bases, with 13 bases left between them. Germline lookup yields CDR1 GTSNPN and CDR2 SVGIG (reference sequence). The CDR3 sequence is 12 residues long. The CDR3 loop reads CAFSRDNYEQYF. CDR3 nucleotides: TGTGCCTTTTCCCGGGACAACTACGAGCAGTACTTC.

The V gene is TRBV7-8, the J gene TRBJ2-3; TRBD2 is a possible D gene (6 bases). The CDR3 is 16 residues long. The V end lost 5 bases, the J end lost 4 bases, and 19 bases lay between the germline ends. Germline V gives CDR1 SGHVS, CDR2 FQNEAQ. The CDR3 DNA reads as TGTGCCAGCAGCCCCCGACTGGGCGGGGTTGCAGATACGCAGTATTTT. Translation gives CASSPRLGGVADTQYF. Using reference TRBV7-8 and TRBJ2-3 for the parts outside the CDR3, the full variable domain is GAGVSQSPRYKVAKRGQDVALRCDPISGHVSLFWYQQALGQGPEFLTYFQNEAQLDKSGLPSDRFFAERPEGSVSTLKIQRTQQEDSAVYLCASSPRLGGVADTQYFGPGTRLTVL.

This clone was picked up one time. The chain combines TRBV5-1 with TRBJ2-7; tentatively, D is TRBD1 (5 bases). Trimming took off 1 base at V and 1 base at J, with 15 bases between the two ends. CDR3 length equals 16 residues. Germline V gene lookup returns CDR1 SGHRS and CDR2 YFSETQ. CDR3 in DNA: TGCGCCAGCAGCTTGAACGTCAGGGCCGCATCCTACGAGCAGTACTTC. It encodes CASSLNVRAASYEQYF.

The rearrangement joins TRBV4-3 to TRBJ2-7, with a possible D match to TRBD2 (5 bases). V was trimmed by 4 bases and J by 0 bases, leaving 13 bases between them. This CDR3 comprises 15 residues. The germline V gene encodes CDR1 LGHNA and CDR2 YSLEER. The CDR3 spells CASSPSASPSYEQYF. The CDR3 region has the DNA TGCGCCAGCAGCCCGTCCGCTAGCCCCTCCTACGAGCAGTACTTC.

This rearrangement joins TRBV19 to TRBJ1-2; D is unclear. The germline V and J ends were trimmed by 7 bases and 0 bases, with 12 bases remaining between them. The CDR3 has 14 residues. The germline V gene encodes CDR1 LNHDA and CDR2 SQIVND (reference sequence). The CDR3 DNA follows: TGTGCCAGTACGGCAGGTGTTTCTAACTATGGCTACACCTTC. The encoded protein is CASTAGVSNYGYTF.

The J gene is TRBJ1-4, the V gene TRBV5-4, with 9 bases that match TRBD1. This CDR3 comprises 15 residues. Looked up from germline, CDR1 is SGHNT and CDR2 is YYREEE (reference sequence). J lost 7 bases, V lost 4 bases, and 8 bases had no gene match. The CDR3 nucleotides are TGTGCCAGCAGCCTGTACAGGGGGCGCGCTGAAAAACTGTTTTTT. It is translated as CASSLYRGRAEKLFF.

This clone was seen only a few times. This chain uses TRBV21-1 with TRBJ1-2; the table calls TRBD1, which could not be checked here. TRBV21-1 is a pseudogene. CDR3 length: 11 amino acids. The CDR3 DNA follows: TGTGCCAGCAGCAAGACAGGTGGCTACACCTTC. Its protein is CASSKTGGYTF.

The V gene is TRBV14, the J gene TRBJ2-7; unclear D gene. The germline CDR1 and CDR2 sequences are SGHDN and FVKESK. With 4 bases removed from V and 3 bases from J, the gap between germline ends came to 10 bases. The CDR3 loop spans 13 amino acids. The CDR3 DNA sequence: TGTGCCAGCAGCCGTGCTCACTTCTACGAGCAGTACTTC. Translation gives CASSRAHFYEQYF. Full variable domain (missing parts from reference TRBV14 and TRBJ2-7): EAGVTQFPSHSVIEKGQTVTLRCDPISGHDNLYWYRRVMGKEIKFLLHFVKESKQDESGMPNNRFLAERTGGTYSTLKVQPAELEDSGVYFCASSRAHFYEQYFGPGTRLTVT.

This chain links TRBV30 with TRBJ1-1, with D maybe TRBD1 (6 bases). The CDR3 covers 16 residues. Germline loops: CDR1 GTSNPN, CDR2 SVGIG (reference sequence). V lost 2 bases and J 1 base, leaving 17 bases between the germline ends. CDR3 bases: TGTGCCTGGAGTCTAGAGGACGGACAGTCGAACACTGAAGCTTTCTTT. It specifies CAWSLEDGQSNTEAFF.